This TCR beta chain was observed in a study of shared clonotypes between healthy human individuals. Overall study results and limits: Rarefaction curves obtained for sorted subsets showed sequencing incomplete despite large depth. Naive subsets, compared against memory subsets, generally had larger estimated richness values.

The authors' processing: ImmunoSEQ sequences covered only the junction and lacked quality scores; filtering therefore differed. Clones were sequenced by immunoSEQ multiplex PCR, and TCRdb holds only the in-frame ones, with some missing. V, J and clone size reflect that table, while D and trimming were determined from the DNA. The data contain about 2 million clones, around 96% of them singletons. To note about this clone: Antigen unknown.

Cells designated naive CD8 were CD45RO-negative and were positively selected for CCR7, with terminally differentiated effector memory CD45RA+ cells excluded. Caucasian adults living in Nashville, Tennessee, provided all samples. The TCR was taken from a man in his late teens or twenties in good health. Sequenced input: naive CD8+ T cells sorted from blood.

Here the CDR3 reads CASRVGTGAGSPLHF. The CDR3 region has the DNA TGTGCCAGCAGGGTAGGGACAGGGGCCGGTTCACCCCTCCACTTT. V and J are TRBV6-5 and TRBJ1-6, with 10 bases aligning to TRBD1. CDR3 length: 15 amino acids. With V trimmed by 6 bases and J by 9 bases, 8 bases remained unmatched. In germline, CDR1 is MNHEY, CDR2 SVGAGI.